This TCR beta chain comes out of a study of Graves' ophthalmopathy and Graves' hyperthyroidism. Findings of the study overall: A model of 13 signatures distinguished ophthalmopathy from stable hyperthyroidism at about 86% sensitivity and roughly 81% specificity.

The authors amplified TCR beta CDR3 regions, and they did so from RNA transcripts for repertoire sequencing. The library came from an HTBI-primed first-round RT-PCR and a second-round multiplex PCR. TCRdb passed the multiplex PCR reads through MiXCR, listing each CDR3 protein once. The table has 650,000 to 800,000 distinct CDR3 sequences, about 41% seen once. For donors with ophthalmopathy, the disease showed moderate-to-severe activity, reached CAS ≥3 and NOSPECS ≥4, and had lasted under 3 months. The table lists this clonotype with many counts. The target antigen is unknown. Between the trimmed V and J ends, which lost 5 bases and 4 bases, there was a span of 14 bases. The CDR3 has 14 amino acids. CDR1 is SNHLY, CDR2 FYNNEI, per germline.

Sequenced: peripheral blood. The rearrangement joins TRBV2 to TRBJ1-1, with a possible D match to TRBD1 (6 bases). This sequence was found in an adult man with Graves' ophthalmopathy. The CDR3 nucleotides are TGTGCCAGCAGTATACGAGAACAGGGCACTGAAGCTTTCTTT. Translating it yields CASSIREQGTEAFF.